The TCR beta chain described here comes from a study of beta chain features in type 1 diabetes. This clone occurred a few times. Expressed TCRB transcripts were sequenced after all isolated RNA was converted to cDNA. Measured with immunoSEQ multiplex PCR; TCRdb has only the in-frame clones, and not every one. The sample comprises hundreds of thousands of clones, over 12% of which are singletons, and more than 0.02% rests with the top ten. This receptor was obtained from a woman aged 40 to 50 in good health. The material sequenced was naive CD4+ T cells from blood.

The CDR3 region has the DNA TGTGCCAGCAGCCAGGAGGGCTATACGCAGTATTTT. Its translation is CASSQEGYTQYF. This chain joins TRBV27 and TRBJ2-3, with D possibly being TRBD2 (6 bases). The germline CDR1 and CDR2 sequences are MNHEY and SMNVEV (reference sequence). Trimming pared 6 bases from V and 7 bases from J, leaving 11 bases between. The CDR3 is 12 residues long.